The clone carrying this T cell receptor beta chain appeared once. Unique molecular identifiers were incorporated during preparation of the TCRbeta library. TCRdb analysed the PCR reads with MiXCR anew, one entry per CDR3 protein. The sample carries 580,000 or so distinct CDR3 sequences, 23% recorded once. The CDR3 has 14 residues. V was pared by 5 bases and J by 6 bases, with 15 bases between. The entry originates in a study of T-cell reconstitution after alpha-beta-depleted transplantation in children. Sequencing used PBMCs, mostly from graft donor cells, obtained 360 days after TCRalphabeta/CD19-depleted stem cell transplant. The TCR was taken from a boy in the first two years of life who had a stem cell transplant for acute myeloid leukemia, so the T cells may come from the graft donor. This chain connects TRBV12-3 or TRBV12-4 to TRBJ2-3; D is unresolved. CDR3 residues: CASSDTDSRDTQYF. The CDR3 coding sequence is TGTGCCAGCAGTGATACAGATTCCCGGGATACGCAGTATTTT.